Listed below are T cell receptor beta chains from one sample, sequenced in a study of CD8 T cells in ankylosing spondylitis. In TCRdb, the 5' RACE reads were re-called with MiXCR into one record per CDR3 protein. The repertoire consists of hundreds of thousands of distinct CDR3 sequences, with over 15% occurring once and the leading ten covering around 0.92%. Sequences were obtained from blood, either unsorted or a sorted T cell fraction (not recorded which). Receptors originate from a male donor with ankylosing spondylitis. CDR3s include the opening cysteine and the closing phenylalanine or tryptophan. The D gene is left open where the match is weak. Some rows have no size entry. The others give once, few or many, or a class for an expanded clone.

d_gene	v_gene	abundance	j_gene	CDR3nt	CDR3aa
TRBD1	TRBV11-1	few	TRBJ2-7	TGTGCCAGCAGCTTCCGACAGGGCCCTCGGAACGAGCAGTACTTC	CASSFRQGPRNEQYF
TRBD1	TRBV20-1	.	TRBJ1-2	TGCAGTGGGACAGGGAGCTATGGCTACACCTTC	CSGTGSYGYTF
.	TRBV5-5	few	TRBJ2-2	TGTGCCAGCAGCTCCGGCAGGCAGAGGGCCGGGGAGCTGTTTTTT	CASSSGRQRAGELFF
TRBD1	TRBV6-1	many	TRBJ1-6	TGTGCCAGCAGTCCGGGACAGGGGTATAATTCACCCCTCCACTTT	CASSPGQGYNSPLHF
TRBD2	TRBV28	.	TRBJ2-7	TGTGCCAGCAGTTTAACGAGACTAGCGTTATACGAGCAGTACTTC	CASSLTRLALYEQYF
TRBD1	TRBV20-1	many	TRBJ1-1	TGCAGTGCTTATAAAAAGGGGGCGATTTTCTTT	CSAYKKGAIFF
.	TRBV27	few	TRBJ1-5	TGTGCCAGCAGTTTAGAAGCGGCAGGAAATCAGCCCCAGCATTTT	CASSLEAAGNQPQHF
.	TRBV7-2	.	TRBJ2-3	TGTGCCAGCAGCATACCTAGCACAGATACGCAGTATTTT	CASSIPSTDTQYF
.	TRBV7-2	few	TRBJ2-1	TGTGCCAGCAGCTCTAATAAAGTGAATGAGCAGTTCTTC	CASSSNKVNEQFF
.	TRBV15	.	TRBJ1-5	TGTGCCACCAGCAGAGATTCGGGGACAAGCGTTCAGCCCCAGCATTTT	CATSRDSGTSVQPQHF
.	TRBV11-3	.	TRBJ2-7	TGTGCCAGCAGCGATGCCCGGGGGAGGTCGGTCGACGAGCAGTACTTC	CASSDARGRSVDEQYF
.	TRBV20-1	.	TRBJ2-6	TGCAGTGCTAGTGGTCAGGCGTCCTCTGGGGCCAACGTCCTGACTTTC	CSASGQASSGANVLTF
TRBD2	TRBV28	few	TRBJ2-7	TGTGCCAGCAGCCTTAGCGGGAGCGGGTCCTACGAGCAGTACTTC	CASSLSGSGSYEQYF
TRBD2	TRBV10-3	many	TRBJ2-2	TGTGCCATCAGTGGCGTCGGACTAGCGGGGATTTCGAACACCGGGGAGCTGTTTTTT	CAISGVGLAGISNTGELFF
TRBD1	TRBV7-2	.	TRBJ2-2	TGTGCCAGCAGCAAGGACAGGGTATTAACCACCGGGGAGCTGTTTTTT	CASSKDRVLTTGELFF
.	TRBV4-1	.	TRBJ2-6	TGCGCCAGCAGCCAAGGAGCCTCCTCTGGGGCCAACGTCCTGACTTTC	CASSQGASSGANVLTF
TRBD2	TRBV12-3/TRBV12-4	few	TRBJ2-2	TGTGCCAGCAGGCGGACTAGCGGGAGCGGGTCCGGGGAGCTGTTTTTT	CASRRTSGSGSGELFF
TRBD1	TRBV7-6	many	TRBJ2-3	TGTGCCAGCAGCTTCCTACAGGGGGAGGCAAGCACAGATACGCAGTATTTT	CASSFLQGEASTDTQYF
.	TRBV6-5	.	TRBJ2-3	TGTGCCAGCAGTTCCCGGGATCTTAACCCTGATACGCAGTATTTT	CASSSRDLNPDTQYF
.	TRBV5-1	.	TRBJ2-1	TGCGCCAGCACCCTGATAAGCGCCTACAATGAGCAGTTCTTC	CASTLISAYNEQFF
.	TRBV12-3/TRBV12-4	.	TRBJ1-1	TGTGCCAGCAGTCTCAATACGGTAGACACTGAAGCTTTCTTT	CASSLNTVDTEAFF
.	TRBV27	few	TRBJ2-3	TGTGCCAGCATGGGGTACACAGATACGCAGTATTTT	CASMGYTDTQYF
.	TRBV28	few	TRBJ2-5	TGTGCCAGCAGTTTAACAGGGACGGAGACCCAGTACTTC	CASSLTGTETQYF
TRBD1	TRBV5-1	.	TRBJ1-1	TGCGCCAGCATGGCGACAGGGGGGTCGACTGAAGCTTTCTTT	CASMATGGSTEAFF
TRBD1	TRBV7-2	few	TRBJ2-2	TGTGCCAGCAGCTTACGACAGGGGAGAACCGGGGAGCTGTTTTTT	CASSLRQGRTGELFF
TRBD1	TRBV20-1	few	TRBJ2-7	TGCAGTGCTAGGCCGACAGGGGGGGGGAGAAGGGAGCAGTACTTC	CSARPTGGGRREQYF
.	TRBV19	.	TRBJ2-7	TGTGCCAGTAGTATCTCCGACAGGCCACCAGGCGAGCAGTACTTC	CASSISDRPPGEQYF
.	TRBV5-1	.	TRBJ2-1	TGCGCCAGCACCCGGCGAGGACAGCCGAGCTCCTACAATGAGCAGTTCTTC	CASTRRGQPSSYNEQFF
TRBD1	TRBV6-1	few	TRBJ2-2	TGTGCCAGCAAAGCCGGGACAGGAAAGAACACCGGGGAGCTGTTTTTT	CASKAGTGKNTGELFF
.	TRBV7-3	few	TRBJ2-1	TGTGCCAGCAGCTCCGCCTCTCCCAACTCCGCAGGTTACAATGAGCAGTTCTTC	CASSSASPNSAGYNEQFF
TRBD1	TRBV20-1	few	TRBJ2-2	TGCAGTGCTAGAGGACAGGGGGCAGGGGAAGTTACCGGGGAGCTGTTTTTT	CSARGQGAGEVTGELFF
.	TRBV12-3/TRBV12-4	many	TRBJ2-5	TGTGCCACTCGCGCGACATCCTGGGAGACCCAGTACTTC	CATRATSWETQYF
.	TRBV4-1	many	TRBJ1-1	TGCGCCAGCAGCCAACTGGGGGCGGGGGCCCAAGAAGCTTTCTTT	CASSQLGAGAQEAFF
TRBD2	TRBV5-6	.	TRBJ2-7	TGTGCCAGCAGCACCGGACTAGCCTACTACGAGCAGTACTTC	CASSTGLAYYEQYF
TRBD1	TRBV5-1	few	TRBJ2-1	TGCGCCAGCAGCTTGGCCCGGGACAGGATCGACAATGAGCAGTTCTTC	CASSLARDRIDNEQFF
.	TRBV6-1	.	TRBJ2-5	TGTGCCAGCAGCAATGTGATAGTAGAGACCCAGTACTTC	CASSNVIVETQYF
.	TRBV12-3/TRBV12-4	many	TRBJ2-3	TGTGCCAGCTCTCGGGACGGCACAGATACGCAGTATTTT	CASSRDGTDTQYF
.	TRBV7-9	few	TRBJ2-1	TGTGCCAGCAGCCTTGACAGGATTTCGTTCTTC	CASSLDRISFF
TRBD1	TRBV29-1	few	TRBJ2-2	TGCAGCGTTCACCCTACAGGGGGCAGCACCGGGGAGCTGTTTTTT	CSVHPTGGSTGELFF
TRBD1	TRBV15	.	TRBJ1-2	TGTGCCACCAGCAGCAAGGGACAGGGTGTCAATGGCTACACCTTC	CATSSKGQGVNGYTF
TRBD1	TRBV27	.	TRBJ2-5	TGTGCCAGCAGCAAAACAGGGGTGGAGACCCAGTACTTC	CASSKTGVETQYF
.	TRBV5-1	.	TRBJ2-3	TGCGCCAGCAGCCCCCCCTCGGATACGCAGTATTTT	CASSPPSDTQYF
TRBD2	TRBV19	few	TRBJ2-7	TGTGCCAGTAGTAAAGAGGGACTAGCGGATTACGAGCAGTACTTC	CASSKEGLADYEQYF
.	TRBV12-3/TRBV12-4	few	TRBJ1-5	TGTGCCAGCAGCTGGACATCCTCATATCAGCCCCAGCATTTT	CASSWTSSYQPQHF
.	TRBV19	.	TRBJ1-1	TGTGTCAGTACCTTAAGGGCGAACACTGAAGCTTTCTTT	CVSTLRANTEAFF
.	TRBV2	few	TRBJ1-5	TGTGCCAGCGTGGTTCAGGGAGGTCAGCCCCAGCATTTT	CASVVQGGQPQHF
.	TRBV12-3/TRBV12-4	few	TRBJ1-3	TGTGCCAGCAGTTTAGGACGGTACTCTGGAAACACCATATATTTT	CASSLGRYSGNTIYF
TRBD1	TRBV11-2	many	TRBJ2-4	TGTGCCAGCAGCAAGGACAGGGCTAAAAACATTCAGTACTTC	CASSKDRAKNIQYF
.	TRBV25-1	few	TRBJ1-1	TGTGCCAGCGTTCCTACCGGGAAGAACACTGAAGCTTTCTTT	CASVPTGKNTEAFF
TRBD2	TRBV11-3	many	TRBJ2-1	TGTGCCAGCAGCGTCGGGACTAGCGGAGCCAATGAGCAGTTCTTC	CASSVGTSGANEQFF
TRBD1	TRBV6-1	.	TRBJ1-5	TGTGCCAGTTTCGACCGGGACAGGGGGCACAACAATCAGCCCCAGCATTTT	CASFDRDRGHNNQPQHF
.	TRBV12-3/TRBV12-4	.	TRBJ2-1	TGTGCCAGCGGGAGGTGGAGCAGGGGCAATGAGCAGTTCTTC	CASGRWSRGNEQFF
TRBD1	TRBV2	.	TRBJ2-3	TGTGCCAGCAGTGCAAAGGGACAGGGAACAGATACGCAGTATTTT	CASSAKGQGTDTQYF
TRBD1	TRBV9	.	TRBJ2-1	TGTGCCAGCAGCGTAGGGGGACAGGGGAACAATGAGCAGTTCTTC	CASSVGGQGNNEQFF
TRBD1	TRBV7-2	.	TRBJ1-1	TGTGCCAGCAGCCCCGAGGGACAGCCGAACACTGAAGCTTTCTTT	CASSPEGQPNTEAFF